This T cell receptor beta chain was captured by sequencing in a study of blood T cell repertoires in COVID-19. Study details: There were acute and convalescent COVID-19 samples, and they came from the United States, Italy and Spain.

In the original analysis: Cell counts per sample came from amplifying reference gene primers. Sequenced by immunoSEQ multiplex PCR; TCRdb stores in-frame clones only, minus some. V and J calls plus clone size are reproduced from that table; the DNA served to infer D and trimming. Among about 350,000 clones listed, 89% were seen once. Per germline, CDR1 MNHNY and CDR2 SVGAGI (reference sequence). CDR3 size: 17 residues. V gave up 5 bases and J gave up 0 bases, with 17 bases separating them. Sequencing was carried out using peripheral blood. The receptor's source is a woman aged 60-70 years with COVID-19, enrolled during active disease. The chain combines TRBV6-6 with TRBJ1-3; D remains ambiguous. The CDR3 nucleotides are TGTGCCAGCAGTCTCAACTCCGGGTCATACTCTGGAAACACCATATATTTT. This sequence encodes CASSLNSGSYSGNTIYF.